This T cell receptor beta chain was captured by sequencing in a study of blood T cell repertoires in COVID-19. Here immunoSEQ multiplex PCR was the method, and the copy in TCRdb shows in-frame clones only, minus some. In the table there are 120,000 to 150,000 clones, 84% of which are singletons. With 3 bases clipped from V and 0 bases from J, the junction kept 2 bases outside the gene matches. This CDR3 has 16 amino acids. Germline values: CDR1 LNHDA, CDR2 SQIVND (reference sequence). Sequencing was done on a sample of PBMCs or T cells enriched from blood (not recorded which). The TCR sequence derives from a woman between 45 and 65 years old who had been exposed to COVID-19. The chain carries TRBV19 and TRBJ1-6, with 7 positions matching TRBD1. The CDR3 region has the DNA TGTGCCAGTAGTATCCGGGACAGCTCCTATAATTCACCCCTCCACTTT. This sequence encodes CASSIRDSSYNSPLHF.